This T cell receptor (beta chain) came from a study of graft-versus-host responses after intestinal transplantation. Overall study: Multivisceral, liver-intestinal, or isolated intestinal grafts were transplanted into recipients. Study-wide results and limits: Some GvH clones appeared in ileal mucosa or blood before recipient bone marrow. In patients with graft-donor T cell macrochimerism, allograft graft-versus-host to host-versus-graft clonal ratios were high. Researchers found peak circulating GvH clone levels linked to early post-transplant HvG declines.

About this clone itself: Its antigen is still unknown.

Germline V CDR1 and CDR2: SGHKS, YYEKEE (reference sequence). Unmatched junction bases numbered 11, after V lost 5 bases and J lost 2 bases. The CDR3 covers 16 residues. Libraries were prepared by immunoSEQ multiplex PCR; TCRdb keeps only in-frame clonotypes and omits some of them. The sample has 100,000 or so clones, around nine tenths seen once. The TCR was taken from a human donor who received an intestinal transplant. The chain carries TRBV5-5 and TRBJ2-7; 9 positions match TRBD1. The sample consisted of unstimulated CD4+ T cells sorted from spleen or lymph node cells, taken before intestinal transplant. The CDR3 nucleotides are TGTGCCAGCAGACGCGATGGACAGGGGCCAACCTACGAGCAGTACTTC. Its translation is CASRRDGQGPTYEQYF.